The sequence of this T cell receptor beta chain was determined in a study of blood T cell repertoires in COVID-19. Between the trimmed V and J ends, which lost 4 bases and 3 bases, there was a span of 18 bases. The CDR3 has 16 amino acids. CDR1 and CDR2 (germline): SGHAT, FQNNGV. Participants' own reports of clinical history determined their cohort assignment. In the authors' methods: Amplification with reference gene primers provided the estimates of nucleated cell counts. TCRdb's copy holds only in-frame clones and misses some; the assay was immunoSEQ multiplex PCR. That table supplies the V and J calls and clone size; D and trimming were determined from the DNA. The sample comprises roughly 240,000 clones, roughly 86% of which are singletons, and around 2% rests with the top ten.

Material for sequencing was PBMCs or T cells enriched from blood (not recorded which). The chain couples TRBV11-2 to TRBJ1-2, with a possible D match to TRBD1 (6 bases). The sequence was obtained from a woman in her forties or fifties who had recovered from COVID-19. CDR3 sequence (DNA): TGTGCCAGCAGCTCCATACGAGGGTCAGGGGACTATGGCTACACCTTC. Translating it yields CASSSIRGSGDYGYTF. Full variable domain (rest looked up from reference TRBV11-2 and TRBJ1-2): EAGVAQSPRYKIIEKRQSVAFWCNPISGHATLYWYQQILGQGPKLLIQFQNNGVVDDSQLPKDRFSAERLKGVDSTLKIQPAKLEDSAVYLCASSSIRGSGDYGYTFGSGTRLTVV.